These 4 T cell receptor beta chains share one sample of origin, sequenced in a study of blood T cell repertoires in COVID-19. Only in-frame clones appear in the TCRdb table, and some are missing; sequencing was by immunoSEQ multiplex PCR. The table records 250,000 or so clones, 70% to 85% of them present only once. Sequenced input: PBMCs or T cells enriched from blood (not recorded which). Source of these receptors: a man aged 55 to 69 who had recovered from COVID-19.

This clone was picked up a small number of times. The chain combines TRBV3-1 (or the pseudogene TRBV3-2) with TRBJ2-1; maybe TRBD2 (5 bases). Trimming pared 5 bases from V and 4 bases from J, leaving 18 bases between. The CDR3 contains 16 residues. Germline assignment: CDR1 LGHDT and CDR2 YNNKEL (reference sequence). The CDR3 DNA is TGTGCCAGCAGCTCAGGACTGTGGGCTTTGTACAATGAGCAGTTCTTC. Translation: CASSSGLWALYNEQFF.

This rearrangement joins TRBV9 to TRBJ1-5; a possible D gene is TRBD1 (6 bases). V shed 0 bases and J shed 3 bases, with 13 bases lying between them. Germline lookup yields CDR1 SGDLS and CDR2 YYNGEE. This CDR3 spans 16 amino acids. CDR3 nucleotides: TGTGCCAGCAGCGTAGGTTCAGGGGATTTCAATCAGCCCCAGCATTTT. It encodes CASSVGSGDFNQPQHF.

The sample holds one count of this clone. The CDR3, as DNA: TGCGCCAGCAGCTTGGCCGAGAGCTCTGGAAACACCATATATTTT. This translates into CASSLAESSGNTIYF. This chain uses TRBV5-1 with TRBJ1-3; D gene unclear. Per germline, CDR1 SGHRS and CDR2 YFSETQ. This CDR3 region has 15 residues. Trimming removed 0 bases from V and 0 bases from J, with 7 bases in between.

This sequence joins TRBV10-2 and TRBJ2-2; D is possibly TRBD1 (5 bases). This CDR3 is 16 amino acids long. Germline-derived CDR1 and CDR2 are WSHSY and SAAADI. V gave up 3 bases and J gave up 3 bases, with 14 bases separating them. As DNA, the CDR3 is TGCGCCAGCAGTGAACGAAGGGGCTACGACACCGGGGAGCTGTTTTTT. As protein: CASSERRGYDTGELFF.